This T cell receptor (beta chain) was profiled in a study of cytomegalovirus exposure and HLA in healthy donors. 60 Vbeta and 13 Jbeta primers were used in PCR. Measured with immunoSEQ multiplex PCR; TCRdb has only the in-frame clones, and not every one. Among fewer than 110,000 clones listed, roughly 85% were seen once. V was trimmed by 2 bases and J by 2 bases, leaving 11 bases between them. Germline V gives CDR1 SNHLY, CDR2 FYNNEI. CDR3 length: 15 amino acids. Specimen: PBMCs. This rearrangement joins TRBV2 to TRBJ2-3; possible D gene TRBD2, 6 bases. The receptor's source is a man aged 25 to 40 in good health and CMV-seronegative. For the CDR3, the DNA is TGTGCCAGCAGTGAAAAGGGACTCTTCACAGATACGCAGTATTTT. Protein sequence: CASSEKGLFTDTQYF.